This T cell receptor (beta chain) was captured in a study of blood T cells in healthy people across ages. The wider study: Template-switching capture recovered about one barcoded beta molecule per two T cells.

As for this clonotype: The antigen is unknown.

Germline V gives CDR1 MNHEY, CDR2 SVGAGI. V gave up 6 bases and J gave up 4 bases; unmatched junction bases: 5. The CDR3 length is 15 residues. Regarding the study as a whole: More naive CD4+ cells and higher diversity were found in long-lived than in aged donors. Leaving the PBMCs unsorted stopped any conclusive comparison of naive versus antigen-experienced cells.

PCR was performed a second time for 7 to 11 cycles using a sample-barcoded 5' primer and a J-beta primer mix. Each of the cDNA molecules was tagged by a template-switch adaptor with 12 random nucleotides. TCRdb reprocessed the 5' RACE reads with MiXCR, giving one entry per CDR3 protein. The profile shows about 760,000 distinct CDR3 sequences, roughly three fifths of them singletons. The TCR sequence derives from a man aged 35 to 55 in good health. The chain couples TRBV6-5 to TRBJ2-2; TRBD1 agrees at 10 bases. The sequenced sample consisted of blood. CDR3 sequence reads: CASRSRTGGTGELFF. CDR3 DNA: TGTGCCAGCAGGTCCCGGACAGGGGGCACCGGGGAGCTGTTTTTT.